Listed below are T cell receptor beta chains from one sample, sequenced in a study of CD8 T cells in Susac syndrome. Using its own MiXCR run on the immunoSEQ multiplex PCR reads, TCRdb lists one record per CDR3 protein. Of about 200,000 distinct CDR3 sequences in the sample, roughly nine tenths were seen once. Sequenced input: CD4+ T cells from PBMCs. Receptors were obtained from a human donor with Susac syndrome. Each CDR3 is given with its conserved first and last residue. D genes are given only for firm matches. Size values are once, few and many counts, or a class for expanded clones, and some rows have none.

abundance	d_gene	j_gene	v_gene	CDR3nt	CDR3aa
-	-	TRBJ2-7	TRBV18	TGTGCCAGCTCACCAACCCTCCTCGAGCAGTACTTC	CASSPTLLEQYF
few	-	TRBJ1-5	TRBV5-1	TGCGCCAGCAGCTTGGGACAGCCCAATCAGCCCCAGCATTTT	CASSLGQPNQPQHF
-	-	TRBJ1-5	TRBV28	TGTGCCAGCGTCGGAGGGAATCACCAGCCCCAGCATTTT	CASVGGNHQPQHF
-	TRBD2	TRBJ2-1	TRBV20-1	TGCAGTGCTAGAGATCGCGGGAGGGGCAATGAGCAGTTCTTC	CSARDRGRGNEQFF
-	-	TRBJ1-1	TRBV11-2	TGTGCCAGCAGCTTAGAAAGGGGGATAAACACTGAAGCTTTCTTT	CASSLERGINTEAFF
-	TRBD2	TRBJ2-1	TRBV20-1	TGCAGTGCCAGACGAGAGCTAGCGGGTTACAATGAGCAGTTCTTC	CSARRELAGYNEQFF
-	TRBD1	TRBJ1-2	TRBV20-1	TGCAGTGCTAGAGATCGGGCAGGGGGCGATGATGGCTACACCTTC	CSARDRAGGDDGYTF
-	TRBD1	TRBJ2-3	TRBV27	TGTGCCAGCAGTCAACGTCAAAAGGTCAAAATTCGGGACAGGGACACAGATACGCAGTATTTT	CASSQRQKVKIRDRDTDTQYF
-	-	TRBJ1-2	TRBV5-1	TGCGCCAGCAACTCACAGGGAGGGGACTATGGCTACACCTTC	CASNSQGGDYGYTF
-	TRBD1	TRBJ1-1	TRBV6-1	TGTGCCAGCAGTGCAACAGGGGCCACTGAAGCTTTCTTT	CASSATGATEAFF
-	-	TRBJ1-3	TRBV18	TGTGCCAGCTCACGCCGGGGTGATGCGGGAACTGGAAACACCATATATTTT	CASSRRGDAGTGNTIYF
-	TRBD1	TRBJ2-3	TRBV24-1	TGTGCCACCAGTGAATACTCAGGGGGTCTCGGGCAGTATTTT	CATSEYSGGLGQYF
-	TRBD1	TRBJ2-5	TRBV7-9	TGTGCCAGCAGCTTTTCAGGGGGCGAGACCCAGTACTTC	CASSFSGGETQYF
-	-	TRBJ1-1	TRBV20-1	TGCAGTGCTAGAAAGGAGGGGCGGAACACTGAAGCTTTCTTT	CSARKEGRNTEAFF
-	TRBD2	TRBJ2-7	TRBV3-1	TGTGCCAGCAGCCAAGGTTCTAGCGGGGTCTACGAGCAGTACTTC	CASSQGSSGVYEQYF
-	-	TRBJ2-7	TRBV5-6	TGTGCCAGCAGCTTACCAAGGTTGGGTCCCTCCGAGCAGTACTTC	CASSLPRLGPSEQYF
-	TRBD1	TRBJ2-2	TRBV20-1	TGCAGTGCGGACAGGGGGCACACCGGGGAGCTGTTTTTT	CSADRGHTGELFF
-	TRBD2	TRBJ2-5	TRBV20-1	TGCAGTGCTAGAGATTTAGCTAGCGGGGAAGAGACCCAGTACTTC	CSARDLASGEETQYF
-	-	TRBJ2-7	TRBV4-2	TGTGCCAGCAGCCAAGATACAACGAGCTCCTACGAGCAGTACTTC	CASSQDTTSSYEQYF
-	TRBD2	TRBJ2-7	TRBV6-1	TGTGCCAGCAGTGACCCTGAGGGGACTAGCGGGAGGGCCAGATACGAGCAGTACTTC	CASSDPEGTSGRARYEQYF
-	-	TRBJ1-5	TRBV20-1	TGCAGTGTAGCCCGCGGGAGAGGCCCCCAGCATTTT	CSVARGRGPQHF
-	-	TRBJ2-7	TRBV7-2	TGTGCCAGCAGCTTAGCAGGGGGAGAGTACGAGCAGTACTTC	CASSLAGGEYEQYF
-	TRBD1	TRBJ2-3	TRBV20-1	TGCAGTGCTATACCGGGACAGGGACCAGATACGCAGTATTTT	CSAIPGQGPDTQYF
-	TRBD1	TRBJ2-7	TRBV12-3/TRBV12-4	TGTGCCAGTAGTCCGGGACAGGGCTCCTACGAGCAGTACTTC	CASSPGQGSYEQYF
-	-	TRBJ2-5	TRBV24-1	TGTGCCACCCAGGCAGGGGTAGGGGAGACCCAGTACTTC	CATQAGVGETQYF
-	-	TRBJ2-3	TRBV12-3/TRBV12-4	TGTGCCAGCAGTTTTCGCCTAGCGAACACAGATACGCAGTATTTT	CASSFRLANTDTQYF
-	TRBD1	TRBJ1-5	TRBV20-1	TGCAGTGCCGGACAGGGGGACGTCACTCAGCCCCAGCATTTT	CSAGQGDVTQPQHF
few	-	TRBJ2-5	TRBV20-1	TGCAGTGCTAGACCACAAGAGACCCAGTACTTC	CSARPQETQYF
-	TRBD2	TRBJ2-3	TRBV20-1	TGCAGTGCTAGCTGGACTAGCGGGAGTACAGATACGCAGTATTTT	CSASWTSGSTDTQYF
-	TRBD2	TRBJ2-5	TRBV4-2	TGTGCCAGCAGCCGCGGAACGGGACTAGCTACGGAGACCCAGTACTTC	CASSRGTGLATETQYF
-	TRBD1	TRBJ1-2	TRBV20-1	TGCAGTGCTACAATATCGACAGGGGCTGGGTATGGCTACACCTTC	CSATISTGAGYGYTF
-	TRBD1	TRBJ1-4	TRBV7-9	TGTGCCAGCAGTTCAGACAGGGGAGGTGAAAAACTGTTTTTT	CASSSDRGGEKLFF
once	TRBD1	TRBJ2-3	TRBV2	TGTGCCAGCAGTACTTTACCACAGGGGGCGCTGAGCACAGATACGCAGTATTTT	CASSTLPQGALSTDTQYF
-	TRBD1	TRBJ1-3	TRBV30	TGTGCCTGGAGTGCCAGGGGGCTCTCTGGAAACACCATATATTTT	CAWSARGLSGNTIYF
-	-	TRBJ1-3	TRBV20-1	TGCAGTGCTAAAACGGGAAACACCATATATTTT	CSAKTGNTIYF
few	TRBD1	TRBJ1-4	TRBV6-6	TGTGCCAGCAGCAGACAGGGAACGGATGAAAAACTGTTTTTT	CASSRQGTDEKLFF
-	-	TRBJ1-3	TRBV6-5	TGTGCCAGCAGTTCATTTACAGGGACCGGAAACACCATATATTTT	CASSSFTGTGNTIYF
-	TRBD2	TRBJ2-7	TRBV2	TGTGCCAGTTGGCGACTAGCGGGAGGGTACGAGCAGTACTTC	CASWRLAGGYEQYF
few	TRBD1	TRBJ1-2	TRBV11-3	TGTGCCAGCAGCTTATCCAGACAGGGTGGCGGCTACACCTTC	CASSLSRQGGGYTF
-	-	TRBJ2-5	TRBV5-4	TGTGCCAGCAGCTTTGTGGGACAAGAGACCCAGTACTTC	CASSFVGQETQYF
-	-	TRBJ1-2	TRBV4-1	TGCGCCAGCAGCCGCCCAGGGGAGTATGGCTACACCTTC	CASSRPGEYGYTF
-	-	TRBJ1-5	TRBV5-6	TGTGCCAGCAGCTCCTCAACAGGGATTCCCCAGCCCCAGCATTTT	CASSSSTGIPQPQHF
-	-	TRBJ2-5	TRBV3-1	TGTGCCAGCAGCCATGTAGAAGAGACCCAGTACTTC	CASSHVEETQYF
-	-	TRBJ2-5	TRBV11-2	TGTGCCAGCAGCCGTAGACTAGACCAAGAGACCCAGTACTTC	CASSRRLDQETQYF
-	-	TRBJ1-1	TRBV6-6	TGTGCCAGCAACCTCCGTGGGCCCCGTGAAGCTTTCTTT	CASNLRGPREAFF
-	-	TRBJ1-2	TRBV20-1	TGCAGTGCCTCGAACCTCGGGGGATCCCGGGGAGGCTACACCTTC	CSASNLGGSRGGYTF
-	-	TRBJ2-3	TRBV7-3	TGTGCCAGCAGCTTAACGGGGCAGGGCTTCGATACGCAGTATTTT	CASSLTGQGFDTQYF
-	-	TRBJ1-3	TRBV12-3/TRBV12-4	TGTGCCAGCAGAAAAGAGGTCTCTGGAAACACCATATATTTT	CASRKEVSGNTIYF
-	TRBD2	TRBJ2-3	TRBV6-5	TGTGCCAGCAGTTCCTCCCAGCGGGGGGGCACAGATACGCAGTATTTT	CASSSSQRGGTDTQYF
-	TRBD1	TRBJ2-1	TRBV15	TGTGCCACCAGCAGAGATCAACAGGGGGCCCTTTCCTACAATGAGCAGTTCTTC	CATSRDQQGALSYNEQFF
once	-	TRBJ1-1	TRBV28	TGTGCCAGCAGTTTATTGGTAGGGGGAAGGGGTGAAGCTTTCTTT	CASSLLVGGRGEAFF
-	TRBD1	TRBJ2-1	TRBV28	TGTGCCAGCACAGCAGGGGGCTACTACAATGAGCAGTTCTTC	CASTAGGYYNEQFF
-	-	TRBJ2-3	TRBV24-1	TGTGCCACCAGTGAAAGGGATACGCAGTATTTT	CATSERDTQYF
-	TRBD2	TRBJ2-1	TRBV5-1	TGCGCCAGCAGCCTGGGACTAGCGGGAGGGACTCTTGATGAGCAGTTCTTC	CASSLGLAGGTLDEQFF
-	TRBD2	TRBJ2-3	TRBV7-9	TGTGCCAGCAACCTTCGGGGGGGCGGCACAGATACGCAGTATTTT	CASNLRGGGTDTQYF
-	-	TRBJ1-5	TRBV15	TGTGCCACCAGCAGAGATAAAGGGGTAATCAATCAGCCCCAGCATTTT	CATSRDKGVINQPQHF
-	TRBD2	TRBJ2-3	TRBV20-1	TGCAGTGCTTCTAGCGGCCCTAGCACAGATACGCAGTATTTT	CSASSGPSTDTQYF